This T cell receptor beta chain was documented in a study of identical twins. Study-wide findings and caveats: Its conclusions, products of cross-sectional statistical analysis, did not come from following the same donors. Alpha sequences out of frame and shared by twins had excess low generation probability. It was out-of-frame TCR alpha sharing in monozygotic twins that models underestimated.

This clonotype was found a few times. Its matching antigen is unknown. Using its own MiXCR run on the 5' RACE reads, TCRdb lists one record per CDR3 protein. This table has some 1,700,000 distinct CDR3 sequences, more than 30% appearing once. The CDR3 spans 14 residues. Per germline, CDR1 SEHNR and CDR2 FQNEAQ (reference sequence). Trimming removed 1 base from V and 8 bases from J, with 12 bases in between. The rearrangement links TRBV7-9 to TRBJ2-1, with D possibly matching TRBD1 (5 bases). The sequencing input was cord blood. The source of this sequence is a newborn girl in good health. CDR3 in amino acids: CASSLGQGKHEQFF. CDR3 nucleotide sequence: TGTGCCAGCAGCTTAGGTCAGGGAAAGCATGAGCAGTTCTTC.